This TCR beta chain was profiled in a study of metastatic and nonmetastatic thyroid tumors. For the study at large: The study looked at repertoires side by side in blood and in tumor or nodule tissue from malignant and benign thyroid patients.

By share, this clone counts as medium-sized (0.01 to 0.1%). No patient had received any treatment before thyroid surgery. Germline V gene data show CDR1 as MNHNS and CDR2 as SASEGT. This CDR3 comprises 16 residues. Trimming at V came to 7 bases and at J to 6 bases, leaving 12 bases not matched to a gene. From the PCR reads, TCRdb re-called clones with MiXCR. The sample includes around 34,000 clones, less than 20% of them seen just once. The sequencing sample was made of blood. The source is a female donor with papillary thyroid cancer or a benign thyroid nodule (not recorded which). Some clones in this sample may be carry-over from other donors' samples. The V call is TRBV6-1, the J call TRBJ1-6; TRBD1 aligns across 7 bases. The CDR3 reads CASTMRQGGTNSPLHF. Written as DNA, the CDR3 is TGTGCCAGCACGATGCGACAGGGCGGGACTAATTCACCCCTCCACTTT.